Listed below are T cell receptor beta chains from one sample, sequenced in a study of T cell responses to AZD1222 COVID-19 vaccine. Sequencing was performed with immunoSEQ multiplex PCR; in TCRdb, only in-frame clones are kept and a portion is missing. The sample includes about 110,000 clones, roughly 86% seen only once; the top ten take roughly 12%. The sample was peripheral blood, taken on day 0 of MenACWY control vaccination. These receptors were obtained from an adult in good health. The CDR3 runs from the conserved cysteine through the conserved F or W. A D gene is named only where the DNA matches it firmly. Only some rows state a clone size, as once, few, many or a class for expanded clones.

J gene	clone size	D gene	V gene	CDR3 DNA	CDR3 protein
TRBJ2-7	.	.	TRBV11-1	TGTGCCAGCAGCTTAGTTAGCGAGCAGTACTTC	CASSLVSEQYF
TRBJ2-1	once	.	TRBV3-1/TRBV3-2	TGTGCCAGCAGCCAAGATGGAACAGGGTTGGGTAGGGCCTACAATGAGCAGTTCTTC	CASSQDGTGLGRAYNEQFF
TRBJ2-2	few	TRBD1	TRBV5-1	TGCGCCAGCAGCCCCGGGACAGGGGCCGGGGAGCTGTTTTTT	CASSPGTGAGELFF
TRBJ2-7	.	TRBD1	TRBV11-3	TGTGCCAGCAGCTTAGAACAGGGGGGCGAGCAGTACTTC	CASSLEQGGEQYF
TRBJ2-7	.	TRBD1	TRBV7-9	TGTGCCAGCAGCCTCCCGGACAGGTTTCCCTACGAGCAGTACTTC	CASSLPDRFPYEQYF
TRBJ2-5	.	.	TRBV27	TGTGCCAGCAGTTTATCCCAGGGGAGGGGAGGGACTGTAGAAGAGACCCAGTACTTC	CASSLSQGRGGTVEETQYF
TRBJ1-1	few	.	TRBV28	TGTGCCATCGGGACGCCTGAAGCTTTCTTT	CAIGTPEAFF
TRBJ1-1	.	.	TRBV4-2	TGTGCCAGCAGCTCTCAGGGTGGGACTGAAGCTTTCTTT	CASSSQGGTEAFF
TRBJ1-5	.	.	TRBV2	TGTGCCAGCAACCAGGGAGGCAATCAGCCCCAGCATTTT	CASNQGGNQPQHF
TRBJ2-3	.	.	TRBV3-1/TRBV3-2	TGTGCCAGCAGCCAAGCCGCTACGCAGTATTTT	CASSQAATQYF
TRBJ1-3	.	.	TRBV7-9	TGTGCCAGCAGCCCCATATTAAAGGCGGGTACAAGAAACACCATATATTTT	CASSPILKAGTRNTIYF
TRBJ2-7	few	.	TRBV28	TGTGCCAGCAGTTTTTCCGGGCTCTACTCCTACGAGCAGTACTTC	CASSFSGLYSYEQYF
TRBJ1-1	.	TRBD1	TRBV6-5	TGTGCCAGCAGTTACCCGGGACAGGGCTGGGAGAAAGCTTTCTTT	CASSYPGQGWEKAFF
TRBJ1-2	.	.	TRBV24-1	TGTGCCACCAGTGACCCCACCCAGGGTGAAGGCTACACCTTC	CATSDPTQGEGYTF
TRBJ1-6	.	.	TRBV6-2/TRBV6-3	TGTGCCAGCAGTTACTCCCATTCACCCCTCCACTTT	CASSYSHSPLHF
TRBJ1-1	few	TRBD1	TRBV4-2	TGTGCCAGCAGCCAAGGGACCCAAACAGGGGGGAGAAACACTGAAGCTTTCTTT	CASSQGTQTGGRNTEAFF
TRBJ1-4	.	.	TRBV6-5	TGTGCCAGCAGTTACTCGACGGGACCCCAGATTGAAAAACTGTTTTTT	CASSYSTGPQIEKLFF
TRBJ1-3	.	.	TRBV4-3	TGCGCCAGCAGCCAAGACAGCTCTGGAAACACCATATATTTT	CASSQDSSGNTIYF
TRBJ1-1	.	.	TRBV11-2	TGTGCCAGCAGCCCCCAGACAACACTGAACACTGAAGCTTTCTTT	CASSPQTTLNTEAFF
TRBJ1-2	.	.	TRBV6-5	TGTGCCAGCAGTCGCACACCTATCTATGGCTACACCTTC	CASSRTPIYGYTF
TRBJ1-1	.	TRBD1	TRBV19	TGTGCCAGTAGGCCCGGGGGCTTTTACCGCGGGACAGGGGGAACTGAAGCTTTCTTT	CASRPGGFYRGTGGTEAFF
TRBJ1-2	.	.	TRBV28	TGTGCCAGCAGTTCCCCCCCCCGGGGTAACTATGGCTACACCTTC	CASSSPPRGNYGYTF
TRBJ2-6	once	.	TRBV3-1/TRBV3-2	TGTGCCAGCAGCCGAGGGGGCTCTGGGGCCAACGTCCTGACTTTC	CASSRGGSGANVLTF
TRBJ1-1	.	.	TRBV7-3	TGTGCCAGCAGCGCGACAGGGAACACTGAAGCTTTCTTT	CASSATGNTEAFF
TRBJ1-6	.	.	TRBV18	TGTGCCAGCGGGGGGCCGCAAGGGCTCTATAATTCACCCCTCCACTTT	CASGGPQGLYNSPLHF
TRBJ2-7	.	.	TRBV6-5	TGTGCCAGCAGTCCCCGTGGCCGATACGAGCAGTACTTC	CASSPRGRYEQYF
TRBJ2-7	few	TRBD2	TRBV28	TGTGCCAGCAGTTCCACCACGGCGAGGACTAGCGGGAGGGCCTACGAGCAGTACTTC	CASSSTTARTSGRAYEQYF
TRBJ2-7	.	.	TRBV5-1	TGCGCCAGCAGCTTGGTGGCAGATTCCTACGAGCAGTACTTC	CASSLVADSYEQYF
TRBJ2-3	.	.	TRBV5-6	TGTGCCAGCAGTCCCTTGACGGCATTCACAGATACGCAGTATTTT	CASSPLTAFTDTQYF
TRBJ1-3	few	.	TRBV11-1	TGTGCCAGCAGCCGACAGGAGGGGAACACCATATATTTT	CASSRQEGNTIYF
TRBJ1-1	.	.	TRBV7-9	TGTGCCAGCAGCTTAGCTTACGGCCCGGAAGCTTTCTTT	CASSLAYGPEAFF
TRBJ2-1	once	.	TRBV28	TGTGCCAGCGGCGGGATGGCTAATGAGCAGTTCTTC	CASGGMANEQFF
TRBJ1-5	.	TRBD1	TRBV3-1/TRBV3-2	TGTGCCAGCAGCCCGCACCCAGGGACAGGTCAGCCCCAGCATTTT	CASSPHPGTGQPQHF
TRBJ2-7	.	TRBD2	TRBV5-6	TGTGCCAGCAGCTCGGCCGGGACTACGTACGAGCAGTACTTC	CASSSAGTTYEQYF
TRBJ1-1	.	.	TRBV24-1	TGTGCCACCCGAAATCAGGACACTGAAGCTTTCTTT	CATRNQDTEAFF
TRBJ2-3	.	TRBD2	TRBV5-1	TGCGCCAGCAGCCAAGCGGCGGGGGGAACAGATACGCAGTATTTT	CASSQAAGGTDTQYF
TRBJ2-7	.	TRBD2	TRBV19	TGTGCCAGTGCCCCGGGACTAGCGGGATACTACGAGCAGTACTTC	CASAPGLAGYYEQYF
TRBJ1-6	.	.	TRBV6-5	TGTGCCAGCAGTTACTCCAGTAATTCACCCCTCCACTTT	CASSYSSNSPLHF
TRBJ1-2	.	TRBD1	TRBV3-1/TRBV3-2	TGTGCCAGCAGCCAAGAAAACAGGGGGGCGTTCGGCTACACCTTC	CASSQENRGAFGYTF
TRBJ2-7	.	.	TRBV27	TGTGCCAGCATTAGGGGAGGCGAGCAGTACTTC	CASIRGGEQYF
TRBJ2-1	.	.	TRBV2	TGTGCCAGCAGTGAACCGCGAGCGGCGGAGGATGAGCAGTTCTTC	CASSEPRAAEDEQFF
TRBJ1-1	once	.	TRBV7-9	TGTGCCAGCAGCTTAGCCTTGGGGGATGAAGCTTTCTTT	CASSLALGDEAFF
TRBJ1-2	.	TRBD1	TRBV4-2	TGTGCCAGCAGCCAAGATTTGCCGGGACAGGGGACGACTAACTATGGCTACACCTTC	CASSQDLPGQGTTNYGYTF
TRBJ2-7	.	.	TRBV7-8	TGTGCCAGCAGCTTAGCATTCGGCAGTCTATACGAGCAGTACTTC	CASSLAFGSLYEQYF
TRBJ1-1	.	TRBD1	TRBV5-1	TGCGCCAGCAGCCCCAAGCGGGGGACAGGGGATGACACTGAAGCTTTCTTT	CASSPKRGTGDDTEAFF
TRBJ1-2	.	.	TRBV29-1	TGCAGCGTTTACGGCGATGGCTACACCTTC	CSVYGDGYTF
TRBJ2-7	.	TRBD2	TRBV14	TGTGCCAGCTCTAGCGGGAGCTCCTACGAGCAGTACTTC	CASSSGSSYEQYF
TRBJ2-7	few	.	TRBV29-1	TGCAGCGTTGCCGTAAACGGAGTCTACGAGCAGTACTTC	CSVAVNGVYEQYF
TRBJ2-6	.	TRBD1	TRBV6-2/TRBV6-3	TGTGCCAGCAGTTACCATCCGGGACAGGGGAGCTCTGGGGCCAACGTCCTGACTTTC	CASSYHPGQGSSGANVLTF
TRBJ1-3	.	.	TRBV4-3	TGCGCCAGCAGCCGAAACCTAGGTGGACCTGGAAACACCATATATTTT	CASSRNLGGPGNTIYF
TRBJ2-7	.	TRBD1	TRBV20-1	TGCAGTGCTAGAAGGGACAGCGAGCAGTACTTC	CSARRDSEQYF
TRBJ1-1	.	.	TRBV5-6	TGTGCCAGCAGCTTGGCCTTCGGGGCGGGCACTGAAGCTTTCTTT	CASSLAFGAGTEAFF